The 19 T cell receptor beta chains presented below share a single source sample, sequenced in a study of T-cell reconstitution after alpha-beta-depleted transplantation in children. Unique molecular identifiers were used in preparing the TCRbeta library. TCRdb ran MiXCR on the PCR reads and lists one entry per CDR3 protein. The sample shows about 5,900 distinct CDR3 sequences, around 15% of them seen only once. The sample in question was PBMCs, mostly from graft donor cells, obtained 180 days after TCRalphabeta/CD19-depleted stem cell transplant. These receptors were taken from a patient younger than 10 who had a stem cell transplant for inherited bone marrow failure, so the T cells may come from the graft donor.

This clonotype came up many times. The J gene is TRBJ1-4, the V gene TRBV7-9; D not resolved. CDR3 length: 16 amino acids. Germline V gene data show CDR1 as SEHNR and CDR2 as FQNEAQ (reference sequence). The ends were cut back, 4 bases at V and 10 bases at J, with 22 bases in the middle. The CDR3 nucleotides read TGTGCCAGCAGCTCTCGACGCATTCTTTCCAGTCGAAAACTGTTTTTT. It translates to CASSSRRILSSRKLFF.

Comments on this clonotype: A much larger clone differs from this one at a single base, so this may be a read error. CDR3 protein: CATPNSNPPQHF. As DNA, the CDR3 is TGTGCCACCCCGAATAGCAATCCGCCCCAGCATTTT. This sequence joins TRBV24-1 and TRBJ1-5; D unresolved. The CDR3 loop spans 12 amino acids. CDR1 is KGHDR and CDR2 is SFDVKD in the germline V gene.

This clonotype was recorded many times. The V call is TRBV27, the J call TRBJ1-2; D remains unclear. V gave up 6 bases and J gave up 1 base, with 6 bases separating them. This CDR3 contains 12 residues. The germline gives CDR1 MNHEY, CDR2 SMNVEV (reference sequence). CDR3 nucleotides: TGTGCCAGCAGACAGTATAACTATGGCTACACCTTC. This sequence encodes CASRQYNYGYTF.

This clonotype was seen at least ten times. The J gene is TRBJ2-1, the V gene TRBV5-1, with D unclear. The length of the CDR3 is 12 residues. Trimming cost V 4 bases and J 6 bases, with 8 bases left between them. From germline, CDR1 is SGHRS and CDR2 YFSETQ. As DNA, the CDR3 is TGCGCCAGCAGCCTACCCTCCAATGAGCAGTTCTTC. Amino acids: CASSLPSNEQFF.

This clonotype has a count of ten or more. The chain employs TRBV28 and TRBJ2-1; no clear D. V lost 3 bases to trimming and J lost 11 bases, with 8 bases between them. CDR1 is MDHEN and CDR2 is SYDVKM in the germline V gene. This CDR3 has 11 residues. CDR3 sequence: CASSLMGKQFF. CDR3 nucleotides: TGTGCCAGCAGTTTGATGGGTAAGCAGTTCTTC.

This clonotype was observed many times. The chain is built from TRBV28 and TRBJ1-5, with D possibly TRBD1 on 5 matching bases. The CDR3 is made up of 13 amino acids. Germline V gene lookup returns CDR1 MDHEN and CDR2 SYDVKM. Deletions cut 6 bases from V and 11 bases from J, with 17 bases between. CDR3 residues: CASRLRHPRAQHF. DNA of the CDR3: TGTGCCAGCAGACTACGACACCCCAGGGCCCAGCATTTT. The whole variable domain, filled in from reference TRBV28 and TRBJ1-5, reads DVKVTQSSRYLVKRTGEKVFLECVQDMDHENMFWYRQDPGLGLRLIYFSYDVKMKEKGDIPEGYSVSREKKERFSLILESASTNQTSMYLCASRLRHPRAQHFGDGTRLSIL.

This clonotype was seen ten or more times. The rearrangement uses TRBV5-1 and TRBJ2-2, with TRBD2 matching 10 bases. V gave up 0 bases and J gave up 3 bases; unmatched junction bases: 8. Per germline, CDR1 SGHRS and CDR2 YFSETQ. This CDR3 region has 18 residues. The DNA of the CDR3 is TGCGCCAGCAGCTTGGGGCTAGCGGGAGATGTCGACACCGGGGAGCTGTTTTTT. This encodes CASSLGLAGDVDTGELFF.

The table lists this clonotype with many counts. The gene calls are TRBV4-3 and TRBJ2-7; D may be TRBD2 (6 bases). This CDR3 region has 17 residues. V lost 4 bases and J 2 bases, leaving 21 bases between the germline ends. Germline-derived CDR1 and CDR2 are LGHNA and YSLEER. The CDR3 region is CASSREGRGSQAYEQYF. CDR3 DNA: TGCGCCAGCAGCCGCGAAGGTCGGGGGAGCCAAGCCTACGAGCAGTACTTC.

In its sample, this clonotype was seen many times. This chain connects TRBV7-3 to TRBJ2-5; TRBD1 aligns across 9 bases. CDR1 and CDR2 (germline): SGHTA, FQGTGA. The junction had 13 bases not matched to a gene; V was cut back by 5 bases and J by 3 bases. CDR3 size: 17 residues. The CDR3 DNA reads TGTGCCAGCAGCCCGCAGACAGGGGGGGGACCTAAAGAGACCCAGTACTTC. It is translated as CASSPQTGGGPKETQYF.

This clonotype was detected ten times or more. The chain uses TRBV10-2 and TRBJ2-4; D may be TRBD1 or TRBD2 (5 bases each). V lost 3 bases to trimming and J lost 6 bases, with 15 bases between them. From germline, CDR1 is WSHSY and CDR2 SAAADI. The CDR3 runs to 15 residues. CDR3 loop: CASSEWGKGINIQYF. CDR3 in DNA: TGCGCCAGCAGTGAATGGGGGAAGGGAATAAACATTCAGTACTTC.

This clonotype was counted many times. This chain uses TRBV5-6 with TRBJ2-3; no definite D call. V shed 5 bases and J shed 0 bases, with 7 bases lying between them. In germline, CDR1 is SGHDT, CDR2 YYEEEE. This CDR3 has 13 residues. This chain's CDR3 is CASRLTSTDTQYF. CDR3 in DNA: TGTGCCAGCAGACTTACCAGCACAGATACGCAGTATTTT.

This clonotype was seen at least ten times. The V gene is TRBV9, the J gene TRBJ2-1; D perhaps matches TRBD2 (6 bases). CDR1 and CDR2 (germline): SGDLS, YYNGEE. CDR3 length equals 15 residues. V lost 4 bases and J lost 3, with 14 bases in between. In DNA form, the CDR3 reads TGTGCCAGCAGCCCTCGACTAGTTATCTACAATGAGCAGTTCTTC. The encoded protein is CASSPRLVIYNEQFF.

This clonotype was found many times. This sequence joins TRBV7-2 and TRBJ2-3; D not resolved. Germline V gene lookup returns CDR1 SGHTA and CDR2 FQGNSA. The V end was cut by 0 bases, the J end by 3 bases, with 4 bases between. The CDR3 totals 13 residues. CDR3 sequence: CASSLAYTDTQYF. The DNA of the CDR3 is TGTGCCAGCAGCTTAGCTTATACAGATACGCAGTATTTT.

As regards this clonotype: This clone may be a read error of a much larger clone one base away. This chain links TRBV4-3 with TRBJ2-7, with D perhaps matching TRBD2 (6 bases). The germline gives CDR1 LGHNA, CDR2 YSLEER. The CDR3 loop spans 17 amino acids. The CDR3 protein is CASSQRGDRGTVYELYF. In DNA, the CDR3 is TGCGCCAGCAGCCAACGGGGTGATCGTGGGACTGTCTACGAGCTGTACTTC.

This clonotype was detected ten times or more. The chain's CDR3 is CASSALAGFNYEQYF. For the CDR3, the DNA is TGTGCCAGCAGCGCGCTAGCGGGATTCAACTACGAGCAGTACTTC. V and J are TRBV5-5 and TRBJ2-7; TRBD2 agrees at 9 bases. After removal of 4 bases from V and 3 bases from J, the junction contained 8 bases not matched to a gene. Germline values: CDR1 SGHKS, CDR2 YYEKEE (reference sequence). This CDR3 contains 15 residues.

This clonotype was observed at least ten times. The CDR3 nucleotides are TGTGCCAGCGGAGGGAATGAGCAGTTCTTC. Its protein is CASGGNEQFF. The rearrangement joins TRBV7-9 to TRBJ2-1, with a weak D call TRBD2 (6 bases). From germline, CDR1 is SEHNR and CDR2 FQNEAQ (reference sequence). The CDR3 length is 10 residues. Trimming shortened V by 8 bases and J by 7 bases, and 6 bases separated the two germline ends.

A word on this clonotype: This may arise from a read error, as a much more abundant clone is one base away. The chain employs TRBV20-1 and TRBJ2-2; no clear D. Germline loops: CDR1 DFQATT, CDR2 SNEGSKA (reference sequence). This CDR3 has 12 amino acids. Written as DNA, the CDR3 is TGCAGTGCTACATCGAACACCGGGCAGCTGTTTTTT. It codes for CSATSNTGQLFF.

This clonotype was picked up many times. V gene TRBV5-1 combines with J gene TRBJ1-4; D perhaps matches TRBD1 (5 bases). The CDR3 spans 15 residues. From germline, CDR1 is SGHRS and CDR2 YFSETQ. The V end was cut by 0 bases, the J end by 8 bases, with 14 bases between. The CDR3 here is CASSLGAGTAEKLFF. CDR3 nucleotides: TGCGCCAGCAGCTTGGGGGCCGGGACCGCCGAAAAACTGTTTTTT.

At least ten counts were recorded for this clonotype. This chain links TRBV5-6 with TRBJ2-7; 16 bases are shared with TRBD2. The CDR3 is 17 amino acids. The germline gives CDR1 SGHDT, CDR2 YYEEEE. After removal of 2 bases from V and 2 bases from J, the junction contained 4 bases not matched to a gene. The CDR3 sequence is CASSLGTSGRGTYEQYF. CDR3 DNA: TGTGCCAGCAGCTTAGGGACTAGCGGGAGGGGTACCTACGAGCAGTACTTC.